The 13 T cell receptor beta chains below come from one sample, sequenced in a study of T cell changes during pregnancy in multiple sclerosis. This table comes from immunoSEQ multiplex PCR, and its TCRdb copy is limited to in-frame clones, with some not included. The data hold 32,000 or so clones, with over 80% observed a single time. The sample in question was CD4+ T cells from peripheral blood mononuclear cells, obtained in the third trimester of pregnancy. Receptors were obtained from a female donor in good health, enrolled as a control in a pregnancy study.

This clone was recorded a few times. The CDR3 nucleotides read TGTGCCACCCTGGGACAGGGTCCCTACGAGCAGTACTTC. Translation gives CATLGQGPYEQYF. The rearrangement links TRBV28 to TRBJ2-7; 9 positions match TRBD1. The CDR3 has 13 residues. Germline CDR1 reads MDHEN; CDR2 reads SYDVKM. With V trimmed by 10 bases and J by 2 bases, 6 bases remained unmatched.

The rearrangement joins TRBV19 to TRBJ2-1, with D possibly matching TRBD2 (6 bases). Germline CDR1 LNHDA, CDR2 SQIVND (reference sequence). This CDR3 has 11 residues. V gave up 6 bases and J gave up 12 bases, with 12 bases separating them. The CDR3 sequence is CASRSGVGQFF. The CDR3 DNA sequence: TGTGCCAGTAGATCGGGGGTCGGGCAGTTCTTC.

The rearrangement links TRBV6-1 to TRBJ2-5; 12 bases map to TRBD2. The CDR3 totals 17 residues. Germline CDR1 and CDR2: MNHNS and SASEGT. The V gene end was trimmed by 1 base and the J gene end by 1 base; junction bases not matched to a gene: 4. The DNA of the CDR3 is TGTGCCAGCAGTGAAGGGCTAGCGGGAGGGGGCCAAGAGACCCAGTACTTC. This translates into CASSEGLAGGGQETQYF.

The gene calls are TRBV6-1 and TRBJ1-1; D gene uncertain. CDR3 size: 14 residues. CDR1 MNHNS and CDR2 SASEGT come from the germline V gene. Trimming cost V 0 bases and J 0 bases, with 5 bases left between them. The CDR3 reads CASSEAGVNTEAFF. The DNA of the CDR3 is TGTGCCAGCAGTGAAGCAGGAGTGAACACTGAAGCTTTCTTT.

This CDR3 is CASNPGQINNSPLHF. The CDR3 DNA sequence: TGTGCCAGCAACCCGGGACAGATAAATAATTCACCCCTCCACTTT. The J gene is TRBJ1-6, the V gene TRBV28; TRBD1 aligns across 7 bases. The CDR3 runs 15 residues. Germline V gene sequence: CDR1 MDHEN, CDR2 SYDVKM. J lost 5 bases, V lost 7 bases, and 8 bases had no gene match.

This clone appeared once. The rearrangement uses TRBV2 and TRBJ1-2; 7 nucleotides line up with TRBD1. V trimming: 8 bases; J trimming: 2 bases; junction bases outside the gene matches: 5. The germline gives CDR1 SNHLY, CDR2 FYNNEI. This CDR3 has 13 residues. This CDR3 reads CASGDSVNYGYTF. The CDR3 nucleotides read TGTGCCAGCGGGGACAGCGTGAACTATGGCTACACCTTC.

CDR3 loop: CASTSAKQGVQYF. The CDR3 coding sequence is TGTGCCAGCACCTCCGCAAAACAGGGGGTTCAGTACTTC. This rearrangement joins TRBV6-5 to TRBJ2-7; 8 nucleotides match TRBD1. This CDR3 spans 13 amino acids. V lost 7 bases, J lost 10 bases, and 12 bases stayed unmatched. The germline V gene encodes CDR1 MNHEY and CDR2 SVGAGI.

The V and J genes are TRBV27 and TRBJ2-5, with D perhaps TRBD2 (6 bases). Germline V lookup: CDR1 MNHEY, CDR2 SMNVEV (reference sequence). The length of the CDR3 is 14 residues. Trimming took 6 bases from V and 7 from J, leaving 18 bases between them. The CDR3 region is CASSSGGARGTQYF. The CDR3 bases are TGTGCCAGCAGCTCCGGGGGAGCGAGGGGGACCCAGTACTTC.

This clone was counted a single time. This chain joins TRBV4-1 and TRBJ2-4; 15 nucleotides agree with TRBD2. Germline V gene lookup returns CDR1 MGHRA and CDR2 YSYEKL. The CDR3 loop spans 16 amino acids. The J segment lost 6 bases and the V segment lost 0 bases, leaving 0 bases of the junction unmatched. This chain's CDR3 is CASSQEGLAGGNIQYF. CDR3 DNA: TGCGCCAGCAGCCAAGAGGGACTAGCGGGAGGAAACATTCAGTACTTC.

This clone was found a few times. The chain couples TRBV7-2 to TRBJ1-1; D not certain. This CDR3 has 13 residues. The germline V and J ends were trimmed by 6 bases and 7 bases, with 15 bases remaining between them. Per the germline V gene, CDR1 is SGHTA and CDR2 is FQGNSA. The CDR3 sequence: CASSRGTYDEAFF. The CDR3, as DNA: TGTGCCAGCAGTCGGGGAACCTATGATGAAGCTTTCTTT.

The rearrangement links TRBV18 to TRBJ2-1, with 9 bases lining up with TRBD2. After removal of 0 bases from V and 7 bases from J, the junction contained 7 bases not matched to a gene. Germline V lookup: CDR1 KGHSH, CDR2 LQKENI. This CDR3 has 16 residues. The CDR3 spells CASSPPSLAGFNEQFF. In DNA form, the CDR3 reads TGTGCCAGCTCACCACCCAGTCTAGCGGGATTTAATGAGCAGTTCTTC.

The rearrangement joins TRBV4-3 to TRBJ2-1, with 10 positions matching TRBD2. J gave up 0 bases and V 4 bases, and 0 bases lay outside the gene matches. The germline gives CDR1 LGHNA, CDR2 YSLEER. This CDR3 is 15 amino acids long. This chain's CDR3 is CASSPSGSSYNEQFF. CDR3 in DNA: TGCGCCAGCAGCCCTAGCGGGAGCTCCTACAATGAGCAGTTCTTC.

This chain connects TRBV29-1 to TRBJ1-5, with D perhaps TRBD1 (5 bases). The ends were cut back, 6 bases at V and 4 bases at J, with 13 bases in the middle. There are 13 residues in the CDR3. Germline CDR1 reads SQVTM; CDR2 reads ANQGSEA. The CDR3 bases are TGCAGCGTCCTGACAGATTATAATCAGCCCCAGCATTTT. Translation gives CSVLTDYNQPQHF.